These 30 T cell receptor beta chains were all obtained from the same sample, sequenced in a study of T cells in Graves' hyperthyroidism and ophthalmopathy. The investigators amplified TCR beta CDR3 regions from RNA transcripts. HTBI primers drove first-round RT-PCR of the TCR CDR3. TCRdb reprocessed the multiplex PCR reads via MiXCR and lists one record per CDR3 protein. The data show fewer than 300,000 distinct CDR3 sequences, with 13% to 15% seen just once and over 25% held by the top ten. Sequences were obtained from blood. These receptors were taken from a woman aged 50 to 65 with Graves' hyperthyroidism that later progressed to Graves' ophthalmopathy.

Notes on this clonotype: At one end the junction does not follow the germline gene, possibly because of a read error. J is TRBJ1-4 and V is TRBV28; TRBD1 matches 9 bases. The V gene's germline CDR1 is MDHEN and CDR2 SYDVKM. The CDR3 spans 15 residues. CDR3 in amino acids: CASSEQGAANGKLFF. In nucleotides, the CDR3 is TGTGCCAGCAGTGAACAGGGGGCAGCTAATGGAAAACTGTTTTTT. The full variable domain, completed using reference TRBV28 and TRBJ1-4, is DVKVTQSSRYLVKRTGEKVFLECVQDMDHENMFWYRQDPGLGLRLIYFSYDVKMKEKGDIPEGYSVSREKKERFSLILESASTNQTSMYLCASSEQGAANGKLFFGSGTQLSVL.

Worth noting for this clonotype: At one end, the junction sequence differs from germline, possibly due to a read error. The gene calls are TRBV5-6 and TRBJ2-7; TRBD2 aligns across 7 bases. The CDR3 has 13 amino acids. CDR1 is SGHDT, CDR2 YYEEEE, per germline. The CDR3 protein is CASSQGGYYEQCF. The CDR3 DNA sequence: TGTGCCAGCAGCCAGGGAGGGTACTACGAGCAGTGCTTC.

In its sample, this clonotype was seen many times. The chain joins TRBV28 to TRBJ2-7; 7 bases are shared with TRBD1. The CDR3 loop spans 15 amino acids. Germline V gene data show CDR1 as MDHEN and CDR2 as SYDVKM. V shed 7 bases and J 3 bases; nucleotides not matched to a gene: 12. The CDR3 DNA reads TGTGCCAGCACAGGGAGCTTGGGGACAGTCTACGAGCAGTACTTC. This encodes CASTGSLGTVYEQYF.

This clonotype was found many times. The rearrangement links TRBV18 to TRBJ2-5, with TRBD1 matching over 8 bases. After removal of 4 bases from V and 1 base from J, the junction contained 8 bases not matched to a gene. CDR3 length: 16 amino acids. The germline V gene encodes CDR1 KGHSH and CDR2 LQKENI. CDR3 coding DNA: TGTGCCAGCTCACGTCAGGGGGCGACAACCCAAGAGACCCAGTACTTC. Residues: CASSRQGATTQETQYF. Full variable domain (outside the CDR3, taken from reference TRBV18 and TRBJ2-5): NAGVMQNPRHLVRRRGQEARLRCSPMKGHSHVYWYRQLPEEGLKFMVYLQKENIIDESGMPKERFSAEFPKEGPSILRIQQVVRGDSAAYFCASSRQGATTQETQYFGPGTRLLVL.

This clonotype was detected ten times or more. The chain has TRBV18 and TRBJ2-3; D unresolved. There are 15 residues in the CDR3. Germline assignment: CDR1 KGHSH and CDR2 LQKENI. V was shortened by 0 bases and J by 1 base, with 8 bases between the two germline ends. CDR3 DNA: TGTGCCAGCTCACCACCTTTCAAGGGCACAGATACGCAGTATTTT. This translates into CASSPPFKGTDTQYF.

There are many counts of this clonotype. CDR3 in amino acids: CASIPGDRGNTGELFF. In nucleotides, the CDR3 is TGTGCCAGCATCCCGGGGGACAGGGGTAACACCGGGGAGCTGTTTTTT. V usage is TRBV6-2 or TRBV6-3 and J usage is TRBJ2-2; 10 positions agree with TRBD1. The V segment lost 7 bases and the J segment 2 bases; nucleotides outside the gene matches: 7. The CDR3 is made up of 16 amino acids. Germline lookup yields CDR1 MNHEY and CDR2 SVGEGT.

The chain is built from TRBV20-1 and TRBJ1-5, with D unclear. Germline loops: CDR1 DFQATT, CDR2 SNEGSKA (reference sequence). V was pared by 3 bases and J by 0 bases, with 15 bases between. This CDR3 is 16 amino acids long. This chain's CDR3 is CSARSQTRYSNQPQHF. The DNA of the CDR3 is TGCAGTGCTAGGTCTCAGACTCGGTATAGCAATCAGCCCCAGCATTTT.

The genes are TRBV6-1 and TRBJ1-2; 7 bases fit TRBD1. The CDR3 is 12 amino acids. The V segment lost 5 bases and the J segment 14 bases; nucleotides outside the gene matches: 11. Germline values: CDR1 MNHNS, CDR2 SASEGT. This CDR3 is CASSRRDRPRTF. The CDR3 nucleotides are TGTGCCAGCAGTCGCAGGGACAGACCAAGGACCTTC.

This clonotype has only a few counts. This chain links TRBV9 with TRBJ2-7, with D possibly TRBD2 on 6 matching bases. CDR1 and CDR2 from the germline V gene are SGDLS and YYNGEE. V was shortened by 2 bases and J by 3 bases, with 9 bases between the two germline ends. The CDR3 is made up of 13 amino acids. CDR3 loop: CASSVGLFYEQYF. CDR3 sequence (DNA): TGTGCCAGCAGCGTGGGACTGTTCTACGAGCAGTACTTC.

The rearrangement joins TRBV4-1 to TRBJ2-3, with 7 bases matching TRBD2. Trimming removed 1 base from V and 3 bases from J; junction bases left unmatched: 4. CDR1 is MGHRA and CDR2 is YSYEKL in the germline V gene. The CDR3 sequence is 15 residues long. The CDR3 region is CASSQALAETDTQYF. The CDR3 DNA is TGCGCCAGCAGCCAAGCTCTAGCGGAGACAGATACGCAGTATTTT.

The genes are TRBV27 and TRBJ2-5, with D tentatively TRBD1 (5 bases). Germline V gene sequence: CDR1 MNHEY, CDR2 SMNVEV (reference sequence). The V end was cut by 4 bases, the J end by 7 bases, with 16 bases between. CDR3 size: 14 residues. The CDR3 bases are TGTGCCAGCAGTTCCCAGGGCTCACTGGGGACCCAGTACTTC. It codes for CASSSQGSLGTQYF.

This clonotype was recorded at least ten times. This chain joins TRBV27 and TRBJ2-2, with unresolved D. Looked up from germline, CDR1 is MNHEY and CDR2 is SMNVEV (reference sequence). The CDR3 is made up of 16 amino acids. V lost 0 bases and J 5 bases, leaving 13 bases between the germline ends. The chain's CDR3 is CASSLSRALGTGELFF. The CDR3 DNA sequence: TGTGCCAGCAGTTTATCCCGGGCCCTGGGAACCGGGGAGCTGTTTTTT.

This clonotype was counted a few times. The rearrangement links TRBV2 to TRBJ1-5; D perhaps matches TRBD1 (5 bases). V dropped 1 base and J dropped 1 base, with 8 bases sitting between them. Germline CDR1 is SNHLY and CDR2 is FYNNEI. The CDR3 extends over 15 amino acids. The chain's CDR3 is CASSEGQKSNQPQHF. In DNA, the CDR3 is TGTGCCAGCAGTGAAGGACAGAAAAGCAATCAGCCCCAGCATTTT.

This clonotype was observed many times. The V call is TRBV2, the J call TRBJ2-3; the match to TRBD2 covers 9 bases. This CDR3 has 11 amino acids. V lost 1 base to trimming and J lost 14 bases; unmatched junction nucleotides: 1. Germline CDR1 SNHLY, CDR2 FYNNEI. The CDR3 region is CASSEGAGGYF. Here the CDR3 DNA reads TGTGCCAGCAGTGAAGGAGCGGGAGGGTATTTT. Full variable domain (remainder filled in from reference TRBV2 and TRBJ2-3): EPEVTQTPSHQVTQMGQEVILRCVPISNHLYFYWYRQILGQKVEFLVSFYNNEISEKSEIFDDQFSVERPDGSNFTLKIRSTKLEDSAMYFCASSEGAGGYFGPGTRLTVL.

In this sample, this clonotype turned up many times. CDR3 protein: CASRDLRTDTQYF. DNA of the CDR3: TGTGCCAGCAGGGACCTCCGCACAGATACGCAGTATTTT. This sequence joins TRBV6-1 and TRBJ2-3, with D unresolved. Trimming stripped 6 bases from V and 1 base from J, with 8 bases between. The germline gives CDR1 MNHNS, CDR2 SASEGT. This CDR3 has 13 amino acids.

This clonotype showed up many times. This rearrangement joins TRBV28 to TRBJ1-5; possibly TRBD1 for D (6 bases). Germline lookup yields CDR1 MDHEN and CDR2 SYDVKM. The length of the CDR3 is 16 residues. Trimming shortened V by 8 bases and J by 3 bases, and 20 bases separated the two germline ends. CDR3 nucleotide sequence: TGTGCCAGCGCCTTTCGGGTCCGGGACACCAATCAGCCCCAGCATTTT. It translates to CASAFRVRDTNQPQHF.

The gene calls are TRBV6-2 or TRBV6-3 and TRBJ2-3; possible D gene TRBD2, 7 bases. V shed 8 bases and J shed 5 bases, with 17 bases lying between them. In germline, CDR1 is MNHEY, CDR2 SVGEGT. CDR3 length: 14 amino acids. CDR3 protein: CASSLGGAGDTQYF. The CDR3 DNA sequence: TGTGCCAGCTCCTTAGGGGGGGCGGGAGATACGCAGTATTTT.

The DNA for the CDR3 is TGTGCCAGCAGCCAAGGAGGGGACAGCCTTTCAAAACTGTTTTTT. Translating gives CASSQGGDSLSKLFF. The chain carries TRBV4-2 and TRBJ1-4, with 7 bases that match TRBD1. V dropped 1 base and J dropped 10; count of bases not matched to a gene: 9. CDR1 LGHNA and CDR2 YNFKEQ come from the germline V gene. The CDR3 contains 15 residues.

This clonotype was counted at least ten times. The V gene is TRBV20-1, the J gene TRBJ1-2; 9 bases align to TRBD1. In germline, CDR1 is DFQATT, CDR2 SNEGSKA (reference sequence). V dropped 3 bases and J dropped 8; count of bases not matched to a gene: 4. The CDR3 length is 12 residues. The CDR3 DNA reads as TGCAGTGCTAGGGGACAGGGTGAGGGCTACACCTTC. Amino acids: CSARGQGEGYTF.

This clonotype was observed at least ten times. CDR3 DNA: TGCGCCAGCAGCTTGGGACAGGAGCTCTACGAGCAGTACTTC. Amino acid sequence: CASSLGQELYEQYF. This chain uses TRBV5-1 with TRBJ2-7; D possibly corresponds to TRBD1 (6 bases). The V end was cut by 0 bases, the J end by 3 bases, with 10 bases between. CDR1 and CDR2 (germline): SGHRS, YFSETQ. The CDR3 covers 14 residues.

This clonotype was detected ten times or more. V usage is TRBV6-1 and J usage is TRBJ1-5; D perhaps matches TRBD1 (6 bases). Germline V CDR1 and CDR2: MNHNS, SASEGT. V lost 8 bases and J lost 1, with 15 bases in between. This CDR3 is built from 15 residues. CDR3 DNA sequence: TGTGCCAGCGCCAGGGGCAGCCAGAGCAATCAGCCCCAGCATTTT. Translating it yields CASARGSQSNQPQHF.

In its sample, this clonotype was seen many times. The chain couples TRBV10-3 to TRBJ2-2, with 8 bases that match TRBD1. V lost 4 bases to trimming and J lost 1 base; unmatched junction nucleotides: 2. Germline V gene sequence: CDR1 ENHRY, CDR2 SYGVKD. The CDR3 consists of 15 residues. The CDR3 nucleotides read TGTGCCATCAGTGGGACAGGGAAGAACACCGGGGAGCTGTTTTTT. Its translation: CAISGTGKNTGELFF.

The CDR3 DNA reads TGTGCCAGCAGTTCCGCGCTGCACCCGGGGCCTAATGAAAAACTGTTTTTT. Translated: CASSSALHPGPNEKLFF. V is TRBV6-9 and J is TRBJ1-4; maybe TRBD1 (5 bases). The CDR3 has 17 amino acids. V was cut by 4 bases and J by 3 bases, with 18 bases left in between. Germline CDR1 is MNHGY and CDR2 is SVAAGI.

This clonotype showed up many times. The chain joins TRBV20-1 to TRBJ2-7; D is ambiguous. CDR1 DFQATT and CDR2 SNEGSKA come from the germline V gene (reference sequence). The CDR3 sequence is 13 residues long. V lost 5 bases and J 2 bases, leaving 13 bases between the germline ends. The CDR3 reads CSAPLSRTYEQYF. As DNA, the CDR3 is TGCAGTGCTCCTCTGAGCAGGACCTACGAGCAGTACTTC.

Ten or more counts support this clonotype. The rearrangement joins TRBV28 to TRBJ2-1; a possible D gene is TRBD2 (6 bases). The germline V gene encodes CDR1 MDHEN and CDR2 SYDVKM. With 7 bases removed from V and 3 bases from J, the gap between germline ends came to 10 bases. The CDR3 totals 13 residues. This CDR3 reads CASTQDYYNEQFF. In DNA form, the CDR3 reads TGTGCCAGCACCCAGGACTACTACAATGAGCAGTTCTTC.

This clonotype was counted ten times or more. CDR3 in DNA: TGCGCCAGCAGCTTCTTTGGGAGCGGCATGCAGGATGAGCAGTTCTTC. It codes for CASSFFGSGMQDEQFF. V gene TRBV5-1 combines with J gene TRBJ2-1, with D tentatively TRBD2 (5 bases). This CDR3 is built from 16 residues. The germline CDR1 and CDR2 sequences are SGHRS and YFSETQ. V lost 2 bases, J lost 8 bases, and 20 bases lay in between. The entire variable domain, with the rest obtained from reference TRBV5-1 and TRBJ2-1, is as follows: KAGVTQTPRYLIKTRGQQVTLSCSPISGHRSVSWYQQTPGQGLQFLFEYFSETQRNKGNFPGRFSGRQFSNSRSEMNVSTLELGDSALYLCASSFFGSGMQDEQFFGPGTRLTVL.

This clonotype was counted at least ten times. The chain recombines TRBV6-1 with TRBJ2-5; no clear D gene. Trimming shortened V by 8 bases and J by 4 bases, and 14 bases separated the two germline ends. This CDR3 has 13 amino acids. From germline, CDR1 is MNHNS and CDR2 SASEGT. The CDR3 region has the DNA TGTGCCAGCGGCCAACGGAGTCCAGAGACCCAGTACTTC. Its protein is CASGQRSPETQYF.

This clonotype was seen many times. The V and J genes are TRBV5-5 and TRBJ2-7, with a weak D call TRBD2 (5 bases). Germline CDR1 reads SGHKS; CDR2 reads YYEKEE (reference sequence). With 3 bases removed from V and 2 bases from J, the gap between germline ends came to 15 bases. The CDR3 runs 15 residues. The CDR3 DNA reads as TGTGCCAGCAGCTCCTCGACCGGAGGAGCCTACGAGCAGTACTTC. Encoded protein: CASSSSTGGAYEQYF.

A word on this clonotype: A much larger clone sits a single nucleotide away, making a read error possible. The genes are TRBV28 and TRBJ1-1, with a weak D call TRBD1 (5 bases). The CDR3 totals 12 residues. The ends were cut back, 10 bases at V and 11 bases at J, with 20 bases in the middle. From germline, CDR1 is MDHEN and CDR2 SYDVKM. CDR3 residues: CATRDLMYPAFF. CDR3 nucleotides: TGTGCCACCAGGGACCTCATGTACCCCGCTTTCTTT.

This clonotype was detected only a few times. The chain carries TRBV20-1 and TRBJ2-7; perhaps TRBD2 as D (7 bases). The ends were cut back, 0 bases at V and 6 bases at J, with 21 bases in the middle. The germline V gene has CDR1 DFQATT and CDR2 SNEGSKA (reference sequence). This CDR3 has 16 amino acids. This CDR3 is CSARDGGAGTFSEQYF. The CDR3 bases are TGCAGTGCTAGAGATGGGGGGGCGGGGACCTTCTCCGAGCAGTACTTC.